The sequence of this TCR beta chain was determined in a study of blood T cell repertoires in COVID-19. Study-level information: From the United States, Italy and Spain came samples of acute and convalescent COVID-19. T cells, B-cell-depleted T cells, or PBMCs provided the cDNA or gDNA that served as material.

In the original workflow: Amplification of reference gene primers was used by the study to estimate nucleated cell counts. Sequenced by immunoSEQ multiplex PCR; TCRdb stores in-frame clones only, minus some. The V and J calls and clone size come from that table; D and trimming were worked out from the DNA. The data hold approximately 61,000 clones, with 77% observed a single time. CDR1 is SQVTM and CDR2 is ANQGSEA in the germline V gene. V lost 3 bases to trimming and J lost 6 bases, with 12 bases between them. The CDR3 totals 13 residues. The clonotype was recovered from a human donor in a cohort sampled during active COVID-19. Sequencing was done on a sample of peripheral blood. The chain recombines TRBV29-1 with TRBJ1-5, with D maybe TRBD1 (6 bases). The CDR3 region has the DNA TGCAGCGTTGAGTACAGGGCCGGTCAGCCCCAGCATTTT. It encodes CSVEYRAGQPQHF.